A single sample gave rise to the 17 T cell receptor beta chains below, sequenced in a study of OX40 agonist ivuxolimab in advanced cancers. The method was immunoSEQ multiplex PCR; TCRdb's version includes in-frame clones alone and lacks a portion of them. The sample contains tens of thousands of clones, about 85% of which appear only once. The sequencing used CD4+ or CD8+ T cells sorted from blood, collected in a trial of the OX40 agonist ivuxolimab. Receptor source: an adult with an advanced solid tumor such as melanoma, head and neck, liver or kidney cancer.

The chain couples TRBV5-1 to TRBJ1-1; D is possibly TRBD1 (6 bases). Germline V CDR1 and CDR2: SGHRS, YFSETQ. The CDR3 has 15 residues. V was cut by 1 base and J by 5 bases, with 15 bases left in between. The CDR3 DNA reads TGCGCCAGCAGCTTGCTGGGGGGCTCGGAAACTGAAGCTTTCTTT. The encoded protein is CASSLLGGSETEAFF.

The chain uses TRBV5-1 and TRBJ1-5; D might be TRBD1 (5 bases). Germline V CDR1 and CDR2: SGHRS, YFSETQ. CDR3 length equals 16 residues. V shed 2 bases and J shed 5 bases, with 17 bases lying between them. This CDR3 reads CASSLTVSGTDQPQHF. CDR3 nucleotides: TGCGCCAGCAGCTTAACCGTTTCAGGGACCGATCAGCCCCAGCATTTT.

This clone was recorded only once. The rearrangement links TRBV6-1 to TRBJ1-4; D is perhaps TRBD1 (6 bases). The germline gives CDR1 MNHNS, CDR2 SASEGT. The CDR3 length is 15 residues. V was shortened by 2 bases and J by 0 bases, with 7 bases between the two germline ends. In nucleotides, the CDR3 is TGTGCCAGCAGTGAAAGGACAGCAACTAATGAAAAACTGTTTTTT. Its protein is CASSERTATNEKLFF.

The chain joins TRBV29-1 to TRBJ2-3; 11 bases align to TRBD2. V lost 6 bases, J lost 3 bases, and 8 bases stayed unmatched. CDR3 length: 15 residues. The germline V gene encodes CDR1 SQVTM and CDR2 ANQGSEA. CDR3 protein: CSVPWTSGLTDTQYF. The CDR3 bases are TGCAGCGTGCCTTGGACTAGCGGGCTTACAGATACGCAGTATTTT.

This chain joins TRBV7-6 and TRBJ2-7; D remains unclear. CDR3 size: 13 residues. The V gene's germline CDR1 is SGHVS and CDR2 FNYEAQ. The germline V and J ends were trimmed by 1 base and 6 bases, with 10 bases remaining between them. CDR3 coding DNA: TGTGCCAGCAGCTTAGGCTCAGGCTCCGAGCAGTACTTC. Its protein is CASSLGSGSEQYF.

The DNA for the CDR3 is TGTGCCAGCAGCTTGGGACAGGCTGGGGCCGGGGAGCTGTTTTTT. As protein: CASSLGQAGAGELFF. The chain joins TRBV5-8 to TRBJ2-2, with a tentative D call TRBD1 (6 bases). With 0 bases removed from V and 6 bases from J, the gap between germline ends came to 12 bases. The CDR3 extends over 15 amino acids. CDR1 is SGHTS and CDR2 is YDEGEE in the germline V gene.

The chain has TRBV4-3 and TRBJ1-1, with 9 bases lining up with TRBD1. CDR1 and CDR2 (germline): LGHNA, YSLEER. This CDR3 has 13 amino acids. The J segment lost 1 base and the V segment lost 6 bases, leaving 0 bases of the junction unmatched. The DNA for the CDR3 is TGCGCCAGCAGACAGGGGGCGAACACTGAAGCTTTCTTT. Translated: CASRQGANTEAFF.

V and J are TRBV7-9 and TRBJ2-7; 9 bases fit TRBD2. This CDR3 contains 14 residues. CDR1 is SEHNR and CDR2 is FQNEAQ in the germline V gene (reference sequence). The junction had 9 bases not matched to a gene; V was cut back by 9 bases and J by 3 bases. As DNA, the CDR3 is TGTGCCAGTTCAAGTAGCGGGAGTAGCTACGAGCAGTACTTC. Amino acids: CASSSSGSSYEQYF.

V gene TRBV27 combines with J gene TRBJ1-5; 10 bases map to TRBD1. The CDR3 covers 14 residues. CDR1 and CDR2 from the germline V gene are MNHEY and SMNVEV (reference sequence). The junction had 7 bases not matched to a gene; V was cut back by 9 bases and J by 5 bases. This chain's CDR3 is CARTSGTGDQPQHF. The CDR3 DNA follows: TGTGCCAGGACCTCCGGGACAGGGGATCAGCCCCAGCATTTT.

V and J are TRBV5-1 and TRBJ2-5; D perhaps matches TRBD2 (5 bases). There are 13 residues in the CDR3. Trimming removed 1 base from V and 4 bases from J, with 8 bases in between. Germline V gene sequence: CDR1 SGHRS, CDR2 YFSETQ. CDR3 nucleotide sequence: TGCGCCAGCAGCTTGAGGCGGGCAGAGACCCAGTACTTC. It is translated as CASSLRRAETQYF.

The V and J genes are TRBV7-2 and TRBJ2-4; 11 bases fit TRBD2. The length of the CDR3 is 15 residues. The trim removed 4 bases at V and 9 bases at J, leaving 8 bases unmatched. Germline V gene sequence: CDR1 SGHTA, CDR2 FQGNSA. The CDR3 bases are TGTGCCAGCAGCTCTAGCGGGAGGTTGATAGGCATTCAGTACTTC. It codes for CASSSSGRLIGIQYF.

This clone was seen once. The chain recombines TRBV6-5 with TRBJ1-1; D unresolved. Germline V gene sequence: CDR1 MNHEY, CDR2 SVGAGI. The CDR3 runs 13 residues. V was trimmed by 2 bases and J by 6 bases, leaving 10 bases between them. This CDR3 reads CASSYGQDSEAFF. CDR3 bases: TGTGCCAGCAGTTACGGCCAAGACTCTGAAGCTTTCTTT.

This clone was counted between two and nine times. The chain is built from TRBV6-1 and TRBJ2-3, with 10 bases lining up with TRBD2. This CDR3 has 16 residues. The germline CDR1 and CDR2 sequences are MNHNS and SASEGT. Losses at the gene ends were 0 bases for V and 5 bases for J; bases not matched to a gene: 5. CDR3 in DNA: TGTGCCAGCAGTGAAGCTCCTAGCGGGAGAGGAGATACGCAGTATTTT. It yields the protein CASSEAPSGRGDTQYF.

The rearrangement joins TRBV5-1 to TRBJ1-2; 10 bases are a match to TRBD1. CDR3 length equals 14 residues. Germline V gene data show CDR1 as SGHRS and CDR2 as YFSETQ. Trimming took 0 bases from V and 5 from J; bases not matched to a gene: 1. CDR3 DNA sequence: TGCGCCAGCAGCTTGGGGGACAGGGGTTATGGCTACACCTTC. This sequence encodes CASSLGDRGYGYTF.

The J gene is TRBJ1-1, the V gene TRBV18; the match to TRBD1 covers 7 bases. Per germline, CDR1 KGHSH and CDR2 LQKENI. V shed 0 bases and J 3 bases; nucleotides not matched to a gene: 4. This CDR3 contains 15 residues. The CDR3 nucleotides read TGTGCCAGCTCACCACCGACAGGGCGGGACACTGAAGCTTTCTTT. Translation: CASSPPTGRDTEAFF.

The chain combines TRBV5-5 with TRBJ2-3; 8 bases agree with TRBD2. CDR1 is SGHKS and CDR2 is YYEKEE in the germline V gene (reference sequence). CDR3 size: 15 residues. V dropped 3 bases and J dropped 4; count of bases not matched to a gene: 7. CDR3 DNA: TGTGCCAGCAGCTCCCGGGACGGGGGGGCAGATACGCAGTATTTT. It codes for CASSSRDGGADTQYF. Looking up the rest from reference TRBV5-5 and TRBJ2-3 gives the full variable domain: DAGVTQSPTHLIKTRGQQVTLRCSPISGHKSVSWYQQVLGQGPQFIFQYYEKEERGRGNFPDRFSARQFPNYSSELNVNALLLGDSALYLCASSSRDGGADTQYFGPGTRLTVL.

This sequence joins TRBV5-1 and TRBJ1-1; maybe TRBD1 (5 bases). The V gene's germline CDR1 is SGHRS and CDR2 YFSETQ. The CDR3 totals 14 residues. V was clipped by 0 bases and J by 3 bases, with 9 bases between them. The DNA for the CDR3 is TGCGCCAGCAGCTTGGGGGGGACCGACACTGAAGCTTTCTTT. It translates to CASSLGGTDTEAFF.